The source of this T cell receptor (beta chain) is a study of T cell responses to AZD1222 COVID-19 vaccine. General study results and limits: Possibly, clonal diversity was underestimated; donors were largely white British and included more females. CD4 TCRs covered the whole spike, strongest at regions 160-218 and 743-854.

Second doses at about 4 or about 12 weeks were pooled. Trimming cost V 8 bases and J 9 bases, with 22 bases left between them. The V gene's germline CDR1 is MNHEY and CDR2 SMNVEV (reference sequence). This CDR3 comprises 14 residues. Produced via immunoSEQ multiplex PCR; TCRdb's table is partial and in-frame only. This sample yields about 160,000 clones, of which 85% to 90% are seen a single time; approximately 4.3% belongs to the top ten. As for this clone: What it binds is unknown.

The V call is TRBV27, the J call TRBJ1-2; maybe TRBD1 (5 bases). The sequence was obtained from an adult who received the AZD1222 COVID-19 vaccine. Sequenced here: peripheral blood, sampled 28 days after the second AZD1222 dose. Here the CDR3 DNA reads TGTGCCAGCGCATCCCCCCGTGGGGCCCTGAGCTACACCTTC. Protein sequence: CASASPRGALSYTF.